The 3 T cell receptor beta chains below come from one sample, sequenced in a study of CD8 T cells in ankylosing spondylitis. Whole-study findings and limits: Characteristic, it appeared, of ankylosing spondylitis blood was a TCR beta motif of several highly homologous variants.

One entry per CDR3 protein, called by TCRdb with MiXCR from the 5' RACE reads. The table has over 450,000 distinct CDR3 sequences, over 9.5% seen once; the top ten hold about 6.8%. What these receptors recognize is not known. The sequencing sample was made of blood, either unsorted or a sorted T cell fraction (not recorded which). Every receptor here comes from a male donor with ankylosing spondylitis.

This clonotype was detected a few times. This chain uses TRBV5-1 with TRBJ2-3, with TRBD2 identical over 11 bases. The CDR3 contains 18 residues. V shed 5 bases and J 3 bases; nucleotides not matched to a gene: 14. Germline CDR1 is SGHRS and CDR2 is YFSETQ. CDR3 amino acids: CASRRWGLADEGTDTQYF. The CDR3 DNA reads TGCGCCAGCAGACGTTGGGGACTAGCGGATGAGGGGACAGATACGCAGTATTTT. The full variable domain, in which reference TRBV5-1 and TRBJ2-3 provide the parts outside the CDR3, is KAGVTQTPRYLIKTRGQQVTLSCSPISGHRSVSWYQQTPGQGLQFLFEYFSETQRNKGNFPGRFSGRQFSNSRSEMNVSTLELGDSALYLCASRRWGLADEGTDTQYFGPGTRLTVL.

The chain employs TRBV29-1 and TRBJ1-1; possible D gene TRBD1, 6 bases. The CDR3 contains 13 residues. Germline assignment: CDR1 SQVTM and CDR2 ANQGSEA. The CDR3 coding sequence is TGCAGAGGCGGGGGGGCGGTGGACACTGAAGCTTTCTTT. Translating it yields CRGGGAVDTEAFF.

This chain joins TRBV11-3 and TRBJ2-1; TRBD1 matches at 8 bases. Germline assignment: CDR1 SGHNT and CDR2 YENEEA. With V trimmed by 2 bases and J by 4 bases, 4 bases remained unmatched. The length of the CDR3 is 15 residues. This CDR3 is CASSLSGGRYNEQFF. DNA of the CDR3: TGTGCCAGCAGCTTATCAGGGGGCAGATACAATGAGCAGTTCTTC.